Presented here are 30 T cell receptor beta chains from one specimen sequenced in a study of Graves' ophthalmopathy and Graves' hyperthyroidism. From RNA, the CDR3 regions of TCR beta chains were amplified and sequenced. First-round RT-PCR employed HTBI primers, with a second-round multiplex PCR after it. TCRdb reprocessed the multiplex PCR reads via MiXCR and lists one record per CDR3 protein. The sample includes some 350,000 distinct CDR3 sequences, 17% of them seen just once. What was sequenced was peripheral blood. All receptors derive from an adult woman with stable Graves' hyperthyroidism.

This clonotype was observed many times. This chain connects TRBV5-1 to TRBJ1-3; possibly TRBD1 for D (5 bases). V dropped 2 bases and J dropped 5 bases, with 14 bases sitting between them. Germline V lookup: CDR1 SGHRS, CDR2 YFSETQ. This CDR3 is built from 15 residues. The CDR3 DNA sequence: TGCGCCAGCAGCTTACAGGACACGACGCGAAACACCATATATTTT. The encoded protein is CASSLQDTTRNTIYF.

This clonotype came up a few times. V gene TRBV5-1 combines with J gene TRBJ2-1; TRBD2 matches at 7 bases. Looked up from germline, CDR1 is SGHRS and CDR2 is YFSETQ. With 0 bases clipped from V and 5 bases from J, the junction kept 8 bases outside the gene matches. The CDR3 is 16 residues long. This CDR3 is CASSLARLGGNNEQFF. For the CDR3, the DNA is TGCGCCAGCAGCTTGGCCAGGCTGGGGGGGAACAATGAGCAGTTCTTC.

J is TRBJ2-2 and V is TRBV12-3 or TRBV12-4, with D tentatively TRBD2 (5 bases). CDR3 length equals 15 residues. V shed 6 bases and J shed 6 bases, with 17 bases lying between them. The CDR3 nucleotides are TGTGCCAGCAGCCCCGCCGGCGGCGGGCCCGGGGAGCTGTTTTTT. Encoded protein: CASSPAGGGPGELFF.

This clonotype was recorded at least ten times. The junction departs from germline at one end; a sequencing error may be responsible. The chain employs TRBV5-1 and TRBJ2-7, with TRBD2 matching 12 bases. This CDR3 spans 14 amino acids. Germline V CDR1 and CDR2: SGHRS, YFSETQ. CDR3 DNA: TGTGCCAGCAGCTCGACTAGCGGGAGCTACGAGCAGTACTTC. Amino acids: CASSSTSGSYEQYF.

This clonotype was picked up many times. The CDR3 region is CASRWGGFGEAFF. The CDR3 DNA follows: TGTGCCAGCAGGTGGGGGGGCTTTGGTGAAGCTTTCTTT. V gene TRBV12-3 or TRBV12-4 combines with J gene TRBJ1-1, with a possible D match to TRBD1 (6 bases). V gave up 6 bases and J gave up 7 bases, with 15 bases separating them. There are 13 residues in the CDR3.

This clonotype has a count of ten or more. This sequence joins TRBV6-2 or TRBV6-3 and TRBJ2-7; D unclear. This CDR3 has 15 residues. The ends were cut back, 0 bases at V and 1 base at J, with 10 bases in the middle. Per germline, CDR1 MNHEY and CDR2 SVGEGT. This CDR3 reads CASSYSTGSSYEQYF. As DNA, the CDR3 is TGTGCCAGCAGTTACTCGACCGGCAGTTCCTACGAGCAGTACTTC.

Many counts were recorded for this clonotype. The chain employs TRBV7-8 and TRBJ2-7; D assignment may be TRBD1 or TRBD2 (6 bases each). The germline V gene encodes CDR1 SGHVS and CDR2 FQNEAQ. Trimming stripped 3 bases from V and 7 bases from J, with 13 bases between. This CDR3 is 13 amino acids long. Here the CDR3 reads CASSFGGGGEQYF. The DNA for the CDR3 is TGTGCCAGCAGCTTTGGCGGAGGGGGGGAGCAGTACTTC.

The table lists this clonotype with many counts. The chain links TRBV28 to TRBJ1-1; no clear D gene. Germline values: CDR1 MDHEN, CDR2 SYDVKM. V lost 3 bases to trimming and J lost 10 bases, with 24 bases between them. The CDR3 has 16 residues. For the CDR3, the DNA is TGTGCCAGCAGTTTTAGTCTGCTATACCTGAAAGGAGGAGCTTTCTTT. Protein: CASSFSLLYLKGGAFF.

This clonotype was seen only once. This chain joins TRBV7-2 and TRBJ1-1; D is unclear. Trimming cost V 5 bases and J 6 bases, with 13 bases left between them. The CDR3 totals 13 residues. Germline V gene lookup returns CDR1 SGHTA and CDR2 FQGNSA. The CDR3 region is CASSPIQESEAFF. The CDR3 DNA sequence: TGTGCCAGCAGCCCCATTCAGGAATCTGAAGCTTTCTTT.

This clonotype was seen many times. J is TRBJ2-7 and V is TRBV25-1; 9 bases map to TRBD2. The junction had 5 bases not matched to a gene; V was cut back by 3 bases and J by 2 bases. Germline values: CDR1 MGHDK, CDR2 SYGVNS. The CDR3 length is 15 residues. The CDR3: CASSEMTSGAYEQYF. DNA for the CDR3: TGTGCCAGCAGTGAGATGACTAGCGGAGCCTACGAGCAGTACTTC.

There are many counts of this clonotype. Because the CDR3 is missing its conserved closing phenylalanine or tryptophan, this is likely a read error. The V call is TRBV12-3 or TRBV12-4, the J call TRBJ1-5; 7 bases are shared with TRBD1. The CDR3 covers 14 residues. Unmatched junction bases numbered 5, after V lost 5 bases and J lost 4 bases. The CDR3 nucleotides are TGTGCCAGCAGTACAGGGGTAGGAAATCAGCCCCAGCATCTT. This codes for CASSTGVGNQPQHL.

The chain uses TRBV11-2 and TRBJ2-2; 8 bases are shared with TRBD2. This CDR3 has 17 residues. The V gene end was trimmed by 5 bases and the J gene end by 0 bases; junction bases not matched to a gene: 8. Per germline, CDR1 SGHAT and CDR2 FQNNGV. This CDR3 is CASSRWGGGTNTGELFF. DNA for the CDR3: TGTGCCAGCAGCCGGTGGGGCGGGGGGACGAACACCGGGGAGCTGTTTTTT.

In its sample, this clonotype was seen a few times. The germline gene is not matched at one end of the junction; a read error may be the cause. V and J are TRBV12-3 or TRBV12-4 and TRBJ2-4, with TRBD2 identical over 11 bases. This CDR3 is 17 amino acids long. The CDR3 DNA is TGTGCCAGCAGTCCACGTAGCCCATCATTAGCGGGAGGGCCGGAGAGATTC. Amino acids: CASSPRSPSLAGGPERF.

This clonotype was seen repeatedly, ten times or more. The V gene is TRBV20-1, the J gene TRBJ2-7; D not certain. Trimming stripped 0 bases from V and 2 bases from J, with 8 bases between. The CDR3 runs to 13 residues. Looked up from germline, CDR1 is DFQATT and CDR2 is SNEGSKA (reference sequence). In DNA form, the CDR3 reads TGCAGTGCTAGAGATCTTTCTCCCTACGAGCAGTACTTC. This translates into CSARDLSPYEQYF.

The chain has TRBV12-3 or TRBV12-4 and TRBJ2-4; possibly TRBD1 or TRBD2 for D (5 bases each). Trimming took off 8 bases at V and 4 bases at J, with 15 bases between the two ends. This CDR3 region has 14 residues. CDR3 sequence reads: CASRVGTEKNIQYF. In DNA, the CDR3 is TGTGCCAGCCGCGTTGGGACGGAGAAAAACATTCAGTACTTC.

This clonotype appeared a few times. A much larger clone lies a single base off, so this may be a read error. The gene calls are TRBV12-3 or TRBV12-4 and TRBJ1-3, with D hard to call. This CDR3 is 15 amino acids long. The DNA of the CDR3 is TGTGCCTGCAGCCCACACCCGGGCTCTGGAAACACCATATATTTT. Its protein is CACSPHPGSGNTIYF.

In this sample, this clonotype turned up many times. The genes are TRBV10-3 and TRBJ2-5; D is perhaps TRBD1 or TRBD2 (5 bases each). The CDR3 extends over 15 amino acids. Germline assignment: CDR1 ENHRY and CDR2 SYGVKD. V was cut by 1 base and J by 2 bases, with 11 bases left in between. As DNA, the CDR3 is TGTGCCATCAGTGAGTGGGGAGAGGGGCAAGAGACCCAGTACTTC. Its translation is CAISEWGEGQETQYF.

V usage is TRBV9 and J usage is TRBJ2-7; D is undetermined. Germline CDR1 reads SGDLS; CDR2 reads YYNGEE. The CDR3 sequence is 13 residues long. Deletions cut 3 bases from V and 4 bases from J, with 11 bases between. The CDR3 is CASSGPRSYEQYF. In DNA form, the CDR3 reads TGTGCCAGCAGCGGGCCCAGGTCGTACGAGCAGTACTTC.

This clonotype has a count of ten or more. The chain has TRBV12-5 and TRBJ2-7, with unresolved D. This CDR3 has 16 residues. Trimming stripped 0 bases from V and 2 bases from J, with 14 bases between. Looked up from germline, CDR1 is LGHNT and CDR2 is FRNRAP. The CDR3, as DNA: TGTGCTAGTGGTTTGGTTGCTGGGTTTTCCGCCTACGAGCAGTACTTC. Translating it yields CASGLVAGFSAYEQYF. The full variable domain, in which reference TRBV12-5 and TRBJ2-7 provide the parts outside the CDR3, is DARVTQTPRHKVTEMGQEVTMRCQPILGHNTVFWYRQTMMQGLELLAYFRNRAPLDDSGMPKDRFSAEMPDATLATLKIQPSEPRDSAVYFCASGLVAGFSAYEQYFGPGTRLTVT.

The V and J genes are TRBV28 and TRBJ2-7, with 10 bases aligning to TRBD1. J was trimmed by 2 bases and V by 2 bases; bases with no gene match: 12. This CDR3 has 18 amino acids. From germline, CDR1 is MDHEN and CDR2 SYDVKM. CDR3 in DNA: TGTGCCAGCAGTTTACTTCGGAGCCTAGGACAGGGGGCCTACGAGCAGTACTTC. This encodes CASSLLRSLGQGAYEQYF. The entire variable domain, with the rest obtained from reference TRBV28 and TRBJ2-7, is as follows: DVKVTQSSRYLVKRTGEKVFLECVQDMDHENMFWYRQDPGLGLRLIYFSYDVKMKEKGDIPEGYSVSREKKERFSLILESASTNQTSMYLCASSLLRSLGQGAYEQYFGPGTRLTVT.

This clonotype was recorded at least ten times. J is TRBJ1-5 and V is TRBV2; D ambiguous. CDR3 length equals 13 residues. Germline CDR1 is SNHLY and CDR2 is FYNNEI. With 5 bases removed from V and 0 bases from J, the gap between germline ends came to 5 bases. CDR3 amino acids: CASSSDSNQPQHF. In DNA, the CDR3 is TGTGCCAGCAGTTCGGATAGCAATCAGCCCCAGCATTTT.

This clonotype was seen more than once but under ten times. V usage is TRBV6-1 and J usage is TRBJ1-2; D is perhaps TRBD1 (5 bases). Germline V CDR1 and CDR2: MNHNS, SASEGT. Trimming stripped 6 bases from V and 7 bases from J, with 27 bases between. This CDR3 contains 17 residues. CDR3 region: CASRSVGGVLALRGYTF. The CDR3 region has the DNA TGTGCCAGCAGATCCGTGGGAGGGGTTTTAGCACTGCGTGGCTACACCTTC.

A remark on this clonotype: Being one base from a much bigger clone, this may be a read error. The CDR3 end shows no conserved phenylalanine or tryptophan, and so a read error is likely. The chain combines TRBV4-1 with TRBJ1-1; D possibly corresponds to TRBD1 (5 bases). The CDR3 totals 19 residues. Trimming pared 0 bases from V and 0 bases from J, leaving 20 bases between. The germline gives CDR1 MGHRA, CDR2 YSYEKL. CDR3 region: CASSQEPMFRDLMNTEAFL. The CDR3 DNA is TGCGCCAGCAGCCAAGAACCGATGTTCCGGGACCTAATGAACACTGAAGCTTTCTTG.

This clonotype was seen at least ten times. This chain connects TRBV10-3 to TRBJ1-5, with TRBD1 identical over 7 bases. CDR1 is ENHRY, CDR2 SYGVKD, per germline. Losses at the gene ends were 2 bases for V and 2 bases for J; bases not matched to a gene: 6. The CDR3 has 16 residues. CDR3 region: CAISEVPGQRNQPQHF. Here the CDR3 DNA reads TGTGCCATCAGTGAGGTACCGGGACAGCGCAATCAGCCCCAGCATTTT.

This chain links TRBV18 with TRBJ2-7; 8 bases are a match to TRBD2. CDR3 size: 17 residues. The junction had 11 bases not matched to a gene; V was cut back by 1 base and J by 3 bases. Germline CDR1 reads KGHSH; CDR2 reads LQKENI. CDR3 in DNA: TGTGCCAGCTCACCACGCGTCGGACTAGCAGAATTCTACGAGCAGTACTTC. It encodes CASSPRVGLAEFYEQYF.

This clonotype was counted a single time. The rearrangement links TRBV6-5 to TRBJ1-1; the match to TRBD1 covers 7 bases. Looked up from germline, CDR1 is MNHEY and CDR2 is SVGAGI. This CDR3 has 11 amino acids. Losses at the gene ends were 5 bases for V and 7 bases for J; bases not matched to a gene: 1. The CDR3 nucleotides read TGTGCCAGCAGTCACAGGGGTGAAGCTTTCTTT. This encodes CASSHRGEAFF.

In regard to this clonotype: It may be a read error: a sequence one base away is much more abundant. The V call is TRBV29-1, the J call TRBJ1-1, with TRBD1 identical over 8 bases. CDR1 and CDR2 from the germline V gene are SQVTM and ANQGSEA. This CDR3 spans 12 amino acids. CDR3 DNA sequence: TGCAGCGTTGCCAGGGGGCGCACTGAAGTTTTCTTT. It specifies CSVARGRTEVFF.

This clonotype occurred many times. The genes are TRBV4-1 and TRBJ1-6; D not certain. Per germline, CDR1 MGHRA and CDR2 YSYEKL. Trimming pared 1 base from V and 8 bases from J, leaving 12 bases between. The CDR3 covers 15 residues. This chain's CDR3 is CASSQVEGLDSPLHF. The CDR3 region has the DNA TGCGCCAGCAGCCAAGTTGAAGGGTTGGATTCACCCCTCCACTTT.

This clonotype has at least ten counts. The chain links TRBV14 to TRBJ1-6, with D hard to call. The CDR3 length is 12 residues. CDR1 is SGHDN, CDR2 FVKESK, per germline. V lost 4 bases to trimming and J lost 10 bases, with 8 bases between them. As DNA, the CDR3 is TGTGCCAGCAGCCTAAGGGAGTCACCCCTCCACTTT. Its protein product is CASSLRESPLHF.

This clonotype was detected many times. The V call is TRBV11-2, the J call TRBJ1-1, with no clear D. Deletions cut 1 base from V and 10 bases from J, with 13 bases between. The CDR3 length is 13 residues. CDR1 and CDR2 (germline): SGHAT, FQNNGV. The CDR3 bases are TGTGCCAGCAGCTTAGCTGGGTGGCACGCAGCTTTCTTT. Encoded protein: CASSLAGWHAAFF.